This T cell receptor (beta chain) emerged from a study of cytomegalovirus exposure and HLA in healthy donors (dated by TCRdb to 2016 to 2017). For the wider study: According to an earlier analysis of 587 of the donors, 150 million to 200 million T cells yielded 90 million to 130 million unique TCR beta sequences and around 300 Gb of sequence data. About 310 gigabases of sequencing data and approximately 85 million unique TCR sequences were included in an early release covering roughly 600 HLA-typed donors. Of the roughly 390 genotyped donors, 81% fell in the genetic ancestry cluster associated with self-reported Caucasian donors. The study was designed to test whether signatures of past pathogen exposure could be identified by cataloging public T cell receptors. The study used immunosequencing to profile the T cell repertoires of approximately 690 subjects and linked those repertoires to cytomegalovirus serostatus. Besides the first cohort of around 700 subjects, a separate validation cohort made up of 120 different subjects was used. To predict cytomegalovirus infection status, the study combined high-throughput TCR immunosequencing, statistical association of individual TCRs with disease status, and machine learning. To study patterns of TCR occurrence, a later analysis re-analyzed previously published TCR beta repertoires from several hundred donors and added high-resolution HLA genotyping. In the later analysis, no new phenotypic data were used to find candidate immune exposures; instead, reliance was placed on TCR beta sequences and their occurrence across donors. An earlier analysis of some 500 of the donors applied high-throughput TCR beta sequencing to assess whether each TCR beta V gene segment acted as functional or pseudogenic. Donor age, sex, ethnicity and CMV serostatus were collected together with the repertoire data. A later genetic analysis used genome-wide SNP genotypes for about three fifths of the roughly 700 donors, treating that subset as a discovery cohort. Every repertoire in the discovery cohort had been generated on one and the same sequencing platform. Class I and class II HLA loci were covered by the typing at four-digit resolution. The number of donors typed differed by locus, with 629-630 for A, B, C, DRB1 and DQB1, roughly 520 for DQA1, over 600 for DPA1, and 400 to 490 for DPB1. Four or five DR-DQ haplotypes were handled as single units for association and clustering, since linkage in the cohort was strong. Among around 400 genotyped donors of the cohort, an average of approximately 200,000 unique TCR beta nucleotide sequences was sequenced per donor, of which about 20% were non-productive. On the study overall, not on this receptor specifically: Presence/absence analyses assumed roughly uniform sequencing depth across donors, an assumption that may not hold. A later genetic analysis reported fewer N-insertions in productive TCRs among donors in an Asian-associated ancestry cluster than the roughly 720-donor mean. The only immune exposure information available for the cohort was CMV serostatus. The classifier was reported to diagnose cytomegalovirus status with high specificity and sensitivity in both the original and validation cohorts. In a later analysis, HLA-associated TCR beta chains showed more clonal expansion and lower generation probabilities than non-associated chains that were equally common. A later analysis associated about 17,000 TCR beta sequences with specific HLA alleles at a false discovery rate of 0.05. According to a later analysis, most CMV-associated TCR beta chains appeared to be HLA-restricted, and the HLA associations seemed to be driven largely by CMV exposure. Several of the top co-occurrence clusters appeared to be linked to parvovirus B19, influenza, CMV and Epstein-Barr virus, according to a later analysis. While some public TCRs were present in many individuals, most TCR sequences turned up only very rarely across donors. In an earlier analysis of approximately 600 of the donors, most TCR beta V segments were observed in productive rearrangements about 87% or about 30% of the time, broadly matching IMGT annotations. A further reported finding was that TCR beta sequences accurately predicted the HLA-A and HLA-B alleles for most subjects in the first cohort. A later analysis found that TCR association rates varied across HLA loci, with DRB1 alleles showing the most associated TCRs and HLA-C alleles the fewest. This cohort had only TCR beta chains sequenced, and the lack of alpha or paired-chain data limited which features could be detected. V-gene and J-gene trimming of TCR beta chains was associated with a missense DCLRE1C variant in a later genetic analysis, and the association was replicated in an independent cohort. Correlated functional status among segregating V segments might reflect linkage disequilibrium, but an unknown experimental factor could not be ruled out. A few of the identified cytomegalovirus-associated TCR beta chains were confirmed in vitro to be specific for cytomegalovirus antigens. A cluster of highly shared sequence variants was judged likely to represent a technical artifact of the sequencing pipeline. A total of fewer than 200 TCR beta chains were listed by the study as associated with cytomegalovirus. Assigning TCR associations to individual alleles was difficult when HLA alleles, especially DR and DQ, strongly co-occurred. Seventeen rarely observed V segments, including chromosome 9 orphons, were excluded from the earlier analysis of several hundred of the donors because counts were too low. Because some donors lacked HLA typing at each locus, the association tests relied only on the typed subset. According to the authors, the approach could potentially be generalized to other disease states and immunological phenotypes.

In total, approximately 700 healthy bone marrow donors made up the cohort. Cohort members were all nominally healthy when sampled, although unrecorded immune exposures were likely present. The donor was CMV seropositive and was included in the group of 250 to 300 seropositive cohort members. A peripheral blood sample was provided by each donor, and peripheral blood mononuclear cells were used for TCR beta sequencing. Genomic DNA was extracted from the blood cell samples with the Qiagen DNeasy Blood Extraction Kit. To prepare the library, the immunoSEQ multiplex PCR assay was applied. The multiplex PCR relied on a mix of 60 forward primers for TCR Vbeta segments and 13 reverse primers for TCR Jbeta segments. Amplification of the CDR3 region of rearranged TCR beta genes was performed with a multiplex PCR assay on genomic DNA. The amplified TCR beta libraries were sequenced on the Illumina HiSeq System as 87-base-pair reads. In the original analysis: In a later analysis, tens of millions of unique TCR beta chains were counted across the approximately 640 repertoires, and about 9.9 million of these chains were shared by at least two donors. To remove PCR and sequencing errors, raw reads were error-corrected and collapsed into unique sequences using a nearest-neighbor algorithm that merged closely related sequences. V, D and J gene segments were assigned by aligning CDR3 sequences to IMGT reference sequences. For a sequence to be retained, a match of at least six nucleotides to both a V gene segment and a J gene segment was required. A rearrangement counted as productive if the CDR3 had no stop codons and remained in frame with V and J, and every other rearrangement counted as non-productive. Following IMGT convention, CDR3 was defined as the stretch from the second conserved V-encoded cysteine up to the conserved J-encoded phenylalanine. Sequences without an unambiguous match to a single V gene segment were excluded from the earlier analysis of almost 600 of the donors. In an earlier analysis of roughly 600 of the donors, a V segment was called functional when productive rearrangements were above 56.7%, and segregating when the standard deviation between donors exceeded 5%. A statistical classification framework was built for diagnosing cytomegalovirus status from the catalog of TCR beta chain sequences. In a later analysis, TCR nucleotide sequences were compared against IMGT/GENE-DB human TR gene sequences so that V and J genes could be assigned. A later analysis assigned CDR3 sequences and most-parsimonious VDJ recombination scenarios with the TCRdist pipeline. In a later analysis, every TCR beta chain was defined by the combination of its CDR3 amino acid sequence and its V-gene family, and reads without a unique V-gene family were dropped. To address suspected cross-contamination and a sequencing artifact, a later analysis removed 550 to 750 highly shared, low-generation-probability nucleotide sequences. In a later analysis, a clonal expansion index for each public chain was calculated from normalized within-repertoire ranks of inferred template counts. In a later analysis, generation probabilities were computed using a VDJ recombination model fitted to out-of-frame rearrangements, and the results were checked against IGoR. Hypergeometric tests were used in a later analysis to score TCR-TCR, TCR-HLA and TCR-CMV co-occurrence, with a repertoire-size bias correction applied to the TCR pairs. In a later analysis, false discovery rates were estimated by permuting HLA or CMV assignments 20 times. In a later analysis, co-occurring TCRs were grouped using DBSCAN, and TCRdist sequence similarity was added for clustering within HLA-allele-positive subsets. Repertoires with fewer than 30,000 or more than 120,000 public chains, plus five repertoires with anomalous nucleotide sharing, were excluded from co-occurrence clustering. TCRdb's version of the immuneACCESS table is confined to in-frame rearrangements and falls short of the full clone set. An unresolved V gene accounts for under half of the shortfall where checked; the remainder is of unknown origin. Clone size and V and J calls were adopted from that table, with D and trimming inferred from the DNA. In this sample the table shows 150,000 to 250,000 clones, approximately 78% of which occur a single time. The ten largest clones represent approximately 6.5% of the sample.

This clone came up a few times. The antigen it recognizes is unknown. The record has no base qualities; no much larger clone is one base away. The specimen sequenced was PBMCs. This clonotype was sampled from a woman aged 45-65 years in good health and CMV-seropositive.

The CDR3 protein: CASSPRTDRGEKLFF. The nucleotide sequence is TGTGCCAGCAGCCCCAGGACAGACAGAGGTGAAAAACTGTTTTTT. The chain was built from TRBV9 and TRBJ1-4; matching of 6 bases hints at TRBD1 as the D gene. V drops 4 bases and J drops 7 bases, leaving 17 bases in between. Measured from the cysteine to the phenylalanine, the CDR3 is 15 residues long. The sequence is cut down to CDR3 DNA, 45 bases in frame from base 1. Via the germline V gene, CDR1 is SGDLS and CDR2 YYNGEE.